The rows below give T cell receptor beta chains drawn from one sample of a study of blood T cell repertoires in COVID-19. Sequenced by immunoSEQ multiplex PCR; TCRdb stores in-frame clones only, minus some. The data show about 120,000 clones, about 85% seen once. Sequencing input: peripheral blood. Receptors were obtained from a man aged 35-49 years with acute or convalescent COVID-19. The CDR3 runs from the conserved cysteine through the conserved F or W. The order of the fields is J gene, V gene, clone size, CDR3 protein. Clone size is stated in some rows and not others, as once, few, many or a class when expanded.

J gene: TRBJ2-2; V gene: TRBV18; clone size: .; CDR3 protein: CASSQGNTGELFF
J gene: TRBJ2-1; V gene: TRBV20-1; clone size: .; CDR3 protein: CSARALNEQFF
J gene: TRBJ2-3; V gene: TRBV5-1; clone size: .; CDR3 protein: CASSPKETAAVTDTQYF
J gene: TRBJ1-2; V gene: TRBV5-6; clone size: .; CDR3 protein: CASSFADRAYGYTF
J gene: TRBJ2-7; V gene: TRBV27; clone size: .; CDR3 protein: CASRGAEQYF
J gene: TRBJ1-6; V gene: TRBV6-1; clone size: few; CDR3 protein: CASSEARREAVSYNSPLHF
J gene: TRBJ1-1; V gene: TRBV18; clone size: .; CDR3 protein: CASCTIQGCTEAFF
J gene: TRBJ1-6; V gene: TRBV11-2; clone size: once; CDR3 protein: CASSLNGGDSPLHF
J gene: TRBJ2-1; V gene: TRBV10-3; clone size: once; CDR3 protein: CAISAGQGASYNEQFF
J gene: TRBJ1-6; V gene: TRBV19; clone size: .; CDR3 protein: CASNRGLSYNSPLHF
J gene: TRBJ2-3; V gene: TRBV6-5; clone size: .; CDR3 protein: CASSSSGGRGEYF
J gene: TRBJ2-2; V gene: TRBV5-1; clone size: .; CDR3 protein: CASSLVPTGTGELFF
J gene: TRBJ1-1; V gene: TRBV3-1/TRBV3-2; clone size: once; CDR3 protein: CASSQVIRVTQGNTEAFF
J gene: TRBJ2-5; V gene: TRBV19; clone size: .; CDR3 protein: CASSTPQAGMETQYF
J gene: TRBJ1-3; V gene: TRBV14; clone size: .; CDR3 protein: CASSLGSPSGNTIYF
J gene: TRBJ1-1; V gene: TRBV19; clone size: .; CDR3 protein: CASSTGQGISAEAFF
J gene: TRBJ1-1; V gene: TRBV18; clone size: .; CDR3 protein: CASSRNRDRMNTEAFF
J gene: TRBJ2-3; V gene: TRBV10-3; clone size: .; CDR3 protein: CAISEEYPDLDKRQYF
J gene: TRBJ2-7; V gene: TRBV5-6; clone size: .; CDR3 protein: CASSSVVGGPYEQYF
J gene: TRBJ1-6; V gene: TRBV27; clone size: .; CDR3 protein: CASSLSAVSLAYNSPLHF
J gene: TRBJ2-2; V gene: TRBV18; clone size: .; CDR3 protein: CASSPTGVRTGELFF
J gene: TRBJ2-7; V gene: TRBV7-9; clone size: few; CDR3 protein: CASSPTLTGWREQYF
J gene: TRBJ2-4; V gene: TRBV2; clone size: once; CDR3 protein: CASSEGSWGRKAKNIQYF
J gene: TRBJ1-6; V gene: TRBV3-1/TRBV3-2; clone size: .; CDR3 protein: CASSQSSSPLHF
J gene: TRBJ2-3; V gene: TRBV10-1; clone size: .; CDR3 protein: CATLPGLVGDTQYF
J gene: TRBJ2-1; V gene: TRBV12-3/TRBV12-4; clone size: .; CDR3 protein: CASNRRGHNEQFF
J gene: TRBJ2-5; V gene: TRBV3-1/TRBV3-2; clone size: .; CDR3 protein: CASSRSRDSEGTQYF
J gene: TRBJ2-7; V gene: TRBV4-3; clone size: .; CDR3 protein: CASSQDARGATYEQYF
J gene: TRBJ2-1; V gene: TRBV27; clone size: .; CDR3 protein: CASSLQGNSYNEQFF
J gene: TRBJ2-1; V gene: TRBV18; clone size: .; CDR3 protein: CASSPPRGETLGEQFF
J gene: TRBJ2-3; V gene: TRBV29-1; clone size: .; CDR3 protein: CSLGDRASTDTQYF
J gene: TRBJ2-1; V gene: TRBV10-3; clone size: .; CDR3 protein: CAISEGRGAHYNEQFF
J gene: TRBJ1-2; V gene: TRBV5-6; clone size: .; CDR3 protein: CASRPTARENGYTF
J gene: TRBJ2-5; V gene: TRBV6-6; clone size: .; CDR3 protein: CASSPLTSGADGKTQYF
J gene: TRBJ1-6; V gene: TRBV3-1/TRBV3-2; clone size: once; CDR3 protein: CASQSQGNNSPLHF
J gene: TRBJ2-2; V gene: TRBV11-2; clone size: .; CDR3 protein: CASSRTSGDTGELFF
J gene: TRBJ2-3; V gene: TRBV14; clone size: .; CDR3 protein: CASSRDLLAGGPHTQYF
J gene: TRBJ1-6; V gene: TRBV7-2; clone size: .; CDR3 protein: CASSLGQMYNSPLHF
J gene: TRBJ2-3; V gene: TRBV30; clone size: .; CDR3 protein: CAWSSLNGGGKDTQYF
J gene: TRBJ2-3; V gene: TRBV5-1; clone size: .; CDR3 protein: CASSQRTSGATDTQYF
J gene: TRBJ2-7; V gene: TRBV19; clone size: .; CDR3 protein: CASSISQGITSYEQYF
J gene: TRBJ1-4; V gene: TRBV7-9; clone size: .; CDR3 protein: CASSLTWETPRNEKLFF
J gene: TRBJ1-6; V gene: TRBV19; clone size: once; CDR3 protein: CASSRQDNSPLHF